This T cell receptor (beta chain) is from a study of T cell responses to AZD1222 COVID-19 vaccine. Study in general: Second doses at about 4 or about 12 weeks were pooled. The study's findings and limits: Elevations in Spike-specific TCR breadth and depth followed administration of two AZD1222 doses. Targeting of unmutated variant regions was reportedly seen in nearly half of spike-specific TCRs.

In regard to this clone: Its antigen is still unknown.

Measured with immunoSEQ multiplex PCR; TCRdb has only the in-frame clones, and not every one. Of about 83,000 clones in the sample, 80% to 90% were seen once. CDR3 size: 13 residues. Trimming took 8 bases from V and 5 from J; bases not matched to a gene: 9. Germline CDR1 reads SNHLY; CDR2 reads FYNNEI. The source material was peripheral blood, sampled on day 0 of AZD1222 vaccination. This chain links TRBV2 with TRBJ2-7; TRBD2 matches 7 bases. The sequence derives from an adult in good health. CDR3 loop: CASHQRDTHEQYF. CDR3 nucleotides: TGTGCCAGCCATCAGCGGGATACCCACGAGCAGTACTTC.